The present entry profiles one TCR beta chain with its context. Deletions cut 3 bases from V and 6 bases from J, with 20 bases between. The germline CDR1 and CDR2 sequences are KGHSH and LQKENI. The CDR3 has 16 amino acids. These data belong to a study of blood T cell repertoires in COVID-19. Overall study context: Acute and convalescent COVID-19 samples came from the United States, Italy and Spain. Sample material is recorded as cDNA or gDNA derived from T cells, B-cell-depleted T cells, or PBMCs.

As originally analysed: Using reference gene primer amplification, nucleated cell counts were estimated. Repertoires were generated with immunoSEQ multiplex PCR, while TCRdb's copy carries only in-frame clones and drops some. V and J calls and clone size come straight from that table; D and trimming were deduced from the DNA. The table includes about 190,000 clones, about four fifths detected once. This receptor was taken from a woman aged 40 to 55 with acute or convalescent COVID-19. The sample taken for sequencing was peripheral blood. The V call is TRBV18, the J call TRBJ1-1, with a weak D call TRBD1 (6 bases). The CDR3 is CASSPRAGALGPEAFF. The CDR3 coding sequence is TGTGCCAGCTCACCCCGGGCAGGGGCGCTGGGACCTGAAGCTTTCTTT.